This T cell receptor (beta chain) is from a study of immune heterogeneity within non-small cell lung tumors. Genomic DNA from bulk tumor acted as the template, and roughly 0.55 ug was loaded per sample. Biopsy collection occurred during surgery, with several far-apart biopsies per primary tumor. Samples came from untreated patients having curative surgery for newly diagnosed non-small cell lung cancer. Findings and caveats of the study: Local clonality of T cells correlated moderately yet significantly with local tumor mutational burden (R about 0.36).

On this clonotype itself: Its antigen is unidentified. At one of its ends the junction is not consistent with the germline gene, which may arise from a read error.

Multiplex PCR amplified TCR beta CDR3 with 32 V and 13 J primers. TCRdb ran MiXCR on the multiplex PCR reads and lists one entry per CDR3 protein. Altogether around 4,100 distinct CDR3 sequences are present, approximately 25% being singletons, with the ten largest covering approximately 9.8%. The CDR3 contains 19 residues. Germline V CDR1 and CDR2: MNHEY, SVGEGT. The source of this sequence is a man in his forties or fifties with non-small cell lung cancer. Sample: lung tumor tissue. V gene TRBV6-2 or TRBV6-3 combines with J gene TRBJ2-5; 16 nucleotides match TRBD2. CDR3 DNA: TGTGCCATCAGTTACCCCTTCGGGACTAGCGGGAGGGATTCTGAGACCCAGTACTTC. Protein product: CAISYPFGTSGRDSETQYF.